This entry lists 15 T cell receptor beta chains sequenced from one sample in a study of T-cell memory formation after mild COVID-19. TCRdb used MiXCR to reprocess the 5' RACE reads, holding one entry per CDR3 protein. Of approximately 350,000 distinct CDR3 sequences detected, approximately 15% appear once; the ten largest clones hold 22%. Sequences were obtained from PBMCs or a T cell subset sorted from them (not recorded which). The receptor source for this set is a man aged 18 to 29 who had mild COVID-19 (a few samples of this study predate the infection). Cell type and time point are not known.

J is TRBJ2-1 and V is TRBV10-3, with TRBD2 as a possible D gene (5 bases). This CDR3 spans 16 amino acids. V gave up 10 bases and J gave up 0 bases, with 19 bases separating them. CDR1 and CDR2 (germline): ENHRY, SYGVKD. DNA of the CDR3: TGTGCCACCCTGGGAACGGGGAGTAGCTCCTACAATGAGCAGTTCTTC. This codes for CATLGTGSSSYNEQFF.

This clonotype has just a few counts. This chain joins TRBV20-1 and TRBJ1-1, with no clear D. Germline lookup yields CDR1 DFQATT and CDR2 SNEGSKA (reference sequence). Trimming took 3 bases from V and 2 from J, leaving 16 bases between them. The CDR3 sequence is 15 residues long. The CDR3 nucleotides read TGCAGTGCTAGGGGAGGGTTGGGTATTAACACTGAAGCTTTCTTT. Translated: CSARGGLGINTEAFF.

The chain employs TRBV7-9 and TRBJ1-2; D is unclear. Germline CDR1 and CDR2: SEHNR and FQNEAQ (reference sequence). V was shortened by 5 bases and J by 8 bases, with 12 bases between the two germline ends. The CDR3 has 12 amino acids. The CDR3 is CASSISAGGYTF. In nucleotides, the CDR3 is TGTGCCAGCAGCATAAGTGCGGGAGGCTACACCTTC.

There are many counts of this clonotype. The chain has TRBV6-6 and TRBJ2-7; tentatively, D is TRBD1 (5 bases). CDR1 MNHNY and CDR2 SVGAGI come from the germline V gene (reference sequence). The V and J ends lost 2 bases and 0 bases respectively, with 8 bases between them. This CDR3 is 14 amino acids long. CDR3 amino acids: CASSYRDSSYEQYF. The CDR3 DNA reads as TGTGCCAGCAGTTACCGTGACAGCTCCTACGAGCAGTACTTC.

The table lists this clonotype with many counts. The chain has TRBV15 and TRBJ1-1; D ambiguous. The CDR3 is 13 residues long. Germline V CDR1 and CDR2: LNHNV, YYDKDF (reference sequence). V dropped 0 bases and J dropped 5 bases, with 7 bases sitting between them. The CDR3: CATSREGYTEAFF. The CDR3 DNA reads as TGTGCCACCAGCAGAGAAGGGTATACTGAAGCTTTCTTT.

This rearrangement joins TRBV7-9 to TRBJ2-3, with TRBD2 as a possible D gene (5 bases). V was pared by 5 bases and J by 1 base, with 16 bases between. CDR1 SEHNR and CDR2 FQNEAQ come from the germline V gene (reference sequence). The CDR3 length is 16 residues. The DNA for the CDR3 is TGTGCCAGCAGCCCCGGACTCTTTAGGCGCACAGATACGCAGTATTTT. Translation gives CASSPGLFRRTDTQYF.

In this sample, this clonotype turned up many times. J is TRBJ2-2 and V is TRBV7-9; no firm D call. Germline CDR1 is SEHNR and CDR2 is FQNEAQ (reference sequence). V was trimmed by 5 bases and J by 4 bases, leaving 11 bases between them. This CDR3 spans 14 amino acids. The CDR3: CASSHRVPTGELFF. As DNA, the CDR3 is TGTGCCAGCAGCCACCGGGTCCCCACCGGGGAGCTGTTTTTT.

The table lists this clonotype with a few counts. The chain carries TRBV4-3 and TRBJ2-6, with a weak D call TRBD1 (5 bases). With 2 bases removed from V and 2 bases from J, the gap between germline ends came to 10 bases. The V gene's germline CDR1 is LGHNA and CDR2 YSLEER. This CDR3 is built from 16 residues. The CDR3 loop reads CASSQTQGTGANVLTF. DNA for the CDR3: TGCGCCAGCAGCCAAACCCAGGGAACTGGGGCCAACGTCCTGACTTTC.

The chain employs TRBV7-9 and TRBJ2-5; the match to TRBD2 covers 13 bases. CDR3 size: 16 residues. Germline V gene data show CDR1 as SEHNR and CDR2 as FQNEAQ (reference sequence). V was pared by 2 bases and J by 2 bases, with 2 bases of the junction left unmatched. The CDR3, as DNA: TGTGCCAGCAGCTTACTGGGACTAGCGGGGCAAGAGACCCAGTACTTC. Translating it yields CASSLLGLAGQETQYF.

The gene calls are TRBV20-1 and TRBJ1-5, with D unclear. CDR3 size: 12 residues. Germline lookup yields CDR1 DFQATT and CDR2 SNEGSKA (reference sequence). Trimming removed 6 bases from V and 6 bases from J, with 12 bases in between. Written as DNA, the CDR3 is TGCAGTGCCCTTAGGAGCTTTCAGCCCCAGCATTTT. It codes for CSALRSFQPQHF.

This clonotype was seen a handful of times. The rearrangement uses TRBV5-1 and TRBJ2-3; D remains ambiguous. V gave up 4 bases and J gave up 1 base, with 16 bases separating them. CDR3 length: 16 amino acids. Germline V lookup: CDR1 SGHRS, CDR2 YFSETQ. The CDR3 DNA follows: TGCGCCAGCAGCCCAGAAGGTAGGGTAGGCACAGATACGCAGTATTTT. Protein: CASSPEGRVGTDTQYF.

The chain is built from TRBV6-1 and TRBJ1-4; tentative D call: TRBD1 (6 bases). The CDR3 totals 13 residues. Trimming removed 6 bases from V and 10 bases from J, with 15 bases in between. Germline loops: CDR1 MNHNS, CDR2 SASEGT. CDR3 bases: TGTGCCAGCAGCGAATACAGGGTATCAAAACTGTTTTTT. Amino acid sequence: CASSEYRVSKLFF.

This clonotype was observed a few times. V and J are TRBV7-9 and TRBJ1-2; 7 positions match TRBD1. Germline V CDR1 and CDR2: SEHNR, FQNEAQ (reference sequence). With V trimmed by 8 bases and J by 6 bases, 12 bases remained unmatched. The CDR3 spans 14 residues. CDR3 protein: CASDGYRGLNGYTF. DNA for the CDR3: TGTGCCAGCGATGGATACAGGGGATTAAATGGCTACACCTTC.

This clonotype showed up just a few times. The rearrangement links TRBV7-3 to TRBJ1-1; perhaps TRBD1 as D (5 bases). The germline gives CDR1 SGHTA, CDR2 FQGTGA. With 5 bases removed from V and 1 base from J, the gap between germline ends came to 11 bases. The CDR3 is 14 residues long. CDR3 sequence reads: CASSAGRGNTEAFF. DNA of the CDR3: TGTGCCAGCAGCGCAGGTAGGGGGAACACTGAAGCTTTCTTT. Supplemented by reference TRBV7-3 and TRBJ1-1, the full variable domain reads GAGVSQTPSNKVTEKGKYVELRCDPISGHTALYWYRQSLGQGPEFLIYFQGTGAADDSGLPNDRFFAVRPEGSVSTLKIQRTERGDSAVYLCASSAGRGNTEAFFGQGTRLTVV.

The table lists this clonotype with a few counts. The gene calls are TRBV6-5 and TRBJ1-5; a possible D gene is TRBD1 (6 bases). Trimming left V 6 bases short and J 7 bases short, with 16 bases between. The CDR3 runs to 14 residues. Germline V gives CDR1 MNHEY, CDR2 SVGAGI. The CDR3 reads CASSVIRGGQPQHF. As DNA, the CDR3 is TGTGCCAGCAGCGTCATCAGGGGTGGCCAGCCCCAGCATTTT.